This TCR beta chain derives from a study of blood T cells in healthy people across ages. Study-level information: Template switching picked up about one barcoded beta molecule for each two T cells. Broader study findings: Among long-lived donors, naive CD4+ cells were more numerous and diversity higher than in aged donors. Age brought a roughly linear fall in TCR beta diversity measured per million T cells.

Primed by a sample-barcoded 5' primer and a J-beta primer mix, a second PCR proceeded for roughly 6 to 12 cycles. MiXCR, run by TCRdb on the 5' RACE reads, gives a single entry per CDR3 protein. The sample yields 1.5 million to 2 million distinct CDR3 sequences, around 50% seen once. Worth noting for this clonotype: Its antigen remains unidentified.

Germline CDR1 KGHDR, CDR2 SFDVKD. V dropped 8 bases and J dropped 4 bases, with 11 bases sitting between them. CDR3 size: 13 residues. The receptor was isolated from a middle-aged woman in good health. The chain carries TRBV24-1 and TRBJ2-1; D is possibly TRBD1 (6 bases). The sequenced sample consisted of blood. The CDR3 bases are TGTGCCACCAACAGGGCGGGTTACAATGAGCAGTTCTTC. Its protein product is CATNRAGYNEQFF.